One and the same sample provided the 2 T cell receptor beta chains below, sequenced in a study of identical twins. MiXCR, applied by TCRdb to the 5' RACE reads, yields one record per CDR3 protein. The sample has roughly 630,000 distinct CDR3 sequences; around 7.4% are singletons. The sample also formed part of further work on yellow fever vaccine responses in identical twins.

Sequencing was done on a sample of PBMCs. The source is a young woman in good health.

This clonotype was counted ten times or more. The chain employs TRBV2 and TRBJ2-7; 9 nucleotides match TRBD1. Germline V lookup: CDR1 SNHLY, CDR2 FYNNEI. V was clipped by 6 bases and J by 3 bases; unmatched bases: 0. CDR3 length equals 12 residues. CDR3 sequence reads: CASRGQGYEQYF. For the CDR3, the DNA is TGTGCCAGCAGGGGACAGGGCTACGAGCAGTACTTC.

The sample holds a few counts of this clonotype. The genes are TRBV7-2 and TRBJ2-7; 14 positions match TRBD2. V trimming: 1 base; J trimming: 3 bases; junction bases outside the gene matches: 5. Looked up from germline, CDR1 is SGHTA and CDR2 is FQGNSA. The CDR3 contains 17 residues. CDR3 protein: CASSLVAGLAGDYEQYF. CDR3 nucleotides: TGTGCCAGCAGCTTAGTGGCGGGACTAGCGGGAGACTACGAGCAGTACTTC.